The rows below give T cell receptor beta chains drawn from one sample of a study of T cell responses to AZD1222 COVID-19 vaccine. Sequenced by immunoSEQ multiplex PCR; TCRdb stores in-frame clones only, minus some. The sample holds about 140,000 clones, around nine tenths seen once. The source material was peripheral blood, sampled 28 days after the second AZD1222 dose. The source is an adult who received the AZD1222 COVID-19 vaccine. Both conserved end residues are part of each CDR3. D genes are given only for firm matches. Clone size appears in some rows only: once, few, many, or a class for an expanded clone.

j_gene	abundance	v_gene	len	d_gene	CDR3aa	CDR3nt
TRBJ1-5	few	TRBV19	13	-	CASSPGLNQPQHF	TGTGCCAGTAGTCCAGGGCTCAATCAGCCCCAGCATTTT
TRBJ2-3	-	TRBV6-5	14	TRBD1	CASSYTGGLDTQYF	TGTGCCAGCAGTTACACAGGGGGGTTGGATACGCAGTATTTT
TRBJ1-2	once	TRBV30	11	-	CAWRQNYGYTF	TGTGCCTGGAGACAGAACTATGGCTACACCTTC
TRBJ1-1	once	TRBV28	15	-	CASSLPQGPNTEAFF	TGTGCCAGCAGTTTACCGCAGGGCCCGAACACTGAAGCTTTCTTT
TRBJ1-1	-	TRBV14	13	-	CASKETLNTEAFF	TGTGCCAGCAAGGAGACACTGAACACTGAAGCTTTCTTT
TRBJ1-5	few	TRBV10-3	14	-	CAISETQVDQPQHF	TGTGCCATCAGTGAGACACAGGTGGATCAGCCCCAGCATTTT
TRBJ2-3	once	TRBV24-1	16	TRBD2	CATSDFGGSGTDTQYF	TGTGCCACCAGTGATTTTGGCGGGAGTGGTACAGATACGCAGTATTTT
TRBJ1-1	-	TRBV6-2/TRBV6-3	12	-	CASSSGGAEAFF	TGTGCCAGCAGTTCCGGGGGGGCTGAAGCTTTCTTT
TRBJ2-1	-	TRBV4-3	18	-	CASSQDLLSGEIYNEQFF	TGCGCCAGCAGCCAAGATCTCCTCTCGGGAGAGATATACAATGAGCAGTTCTTC
TRBJ2-7	-	TRBV5-5	12	-	CASSLPSGEQYF	TGTGCCAGCAGCTTGCCGAGCGGGGAGCAGTACTTC
TRBJ2-7	-	TRBV5-5	12	-	CASSRVSYEQYF	TGTGCCAGCAGTAGGGTTTCCTACGAGCAGTACTTC
TRBJ1-1	-	TRBV2	12	-	CASTDGNTEAFF	TGTGCCAGCACTGACGGAAACACTGAAGCTTTCTTT
TRBJ2-1	-	TRBV2	13	TRBD2	CASRGGTSGRSLF	TGTGCCAGCAGGGGGGGGACTAGCGGGAGGTCCCTCTTC
TRBJ2-1	few	TRBV28	15	TRBD2	CASSGAGATYNEQFF	TGTGCCAGCAGTGGAGCGGGAGCTACCTACAATGAGCAGTTCTTC
TRBJ2-7	-	TRBV7-9	16	-	CASSWAVVASSYEQYF	TGTGCCAGCAGCTGGGCGGTGGTAGCCTCATCTTACGAGCAGTACTTC
TRBJ2-7	-	TRBV23-1	16	-	CASTHRTRQLSYEQYF	TGCGCCAGCACCCACCGAACTAGGCAGCTCTCCTACGAGCAGTACTTC
TRBJ1-4	-	TRBV19	13	-	CASSEQRNEKLFF	TGTGCCAGTAGTGAGCAGCGGAATGAAAAACTGTTTTTT
TRBJ1-1	-	TRBV7-2	14	TRBD1	CASSLGDRYTEAFF	TGTGCCAGCAGCTTAGGGGACAGATACACTGAAGCTTTCTTT
TRBJ1-6	-	TRBV5-1	14	-	CASSEGQANSPLHF	TGCGCCAGCAGTGAGGGGCAGGCGAATTCACCCCTCCACTTT
TRBJ1-2	-	TRBV9	14	TRBD1	CASSITTGSYGYTF	TGTGCCAGCAGCATCACGACAGGGAGTTATGGCTACACCTTC
TRBJ2-3	-	TRBV2	14	TRBD1	CASGQEVSTDTQYF	TGTGCCAGCGGACAGGAAGTGAGCACAGATACGCAGTATTTT
TRBJ1-1	-	TRBV5-1	15	TRBD1	CASSLSGRGYTEAFF	TGCGCCAGCAGCTTGAGCGGCAGGGGGTACACTGAAGCTTTCTTT
TRBJ1-1	-	TRBV24-1	14	-	CATSDSGMNTEAFF	TGTGCCACCAGTGATTCGGGGATGAACACTGAAGCTTTCTTT
TRBJ2-1	-	TRBV28	16	TRBD2	CASNPLLAGGGKEQFF	TGTGCCAGCAACCCTCTTCTAGCGGGAGGCGGGAAAGAGCAGTTCTTC
TRBJ1-1	-	TRBV10-3	15	TRBD1	CAISEPGQQNTEAFF	TGTGCCATCAGTGAGCCGGGACAGCAAAACACTGAAGCTTTCTTT
TRBJ2-2	-	TRBV14	16	TRBD1	CASSLRTGTNTGELFF	TGTGCCAGCAGCCTCCGGACAGGTACTAACACCGGGGAGCTGTTTTTT
TRBJ2-2	-	TRBV4-1	18	-	CASRSYPGPGANTGELFF	TGCGCCAGCAGATCCTACCCGGGACCTGGAGCGAACACCGGGGAGCTGTTTTTT